Below, one T cell receptor (beta chain) is given with its context. Its target is not known. The data originate from a study of CD8+ T cells in alopecia areata. Overall study context: Patients in the treated group were given tofacitinib by mouth, 5 to 10 mg twice a day. The tofacitinib course ran for 6 to 18 months and was followed by 6 months off drug.

Study-wide points: The study found that many expanded lesional clones persisted in scalp and blood during tofacitinib.

Extraction and reverse transcription of RNA yielded cDNA as the sequencing template. Measured with immunoSEQ multiplex PCR; TCRdb has only the in-frame clones, and not every one. The sample consists of 150,000 to 200,000 clones, around 59% of them appearing once. Germline V gene sequence: CDR1 SGHRS, CDR2 YFSETQ. The V gene lost 3 bases and the J gene lost 4 bases, with 13 bases spanning the gap. The CDR3 contains 14 residues. As to treatment: oral pan-JAK inhibitor, 5-10 mg twice daily. The J gene is TRBJ1-1, the V gene TRBV5-1; D may be TRBD1 (5 bases). This specimen was CD4+ T cells sorted from blood, taken at week 24, from a patient treated with tofacitinib. This sequence originates from a human donor with alopecia areata. This chain's CDR3 is CASSSGGVSTEAFF. CDR3 nucleotide sequence: TGCGCCAGCAGCTCCGGGGGGGTGAGCACTGAAGCTTTCTTT. Full variable domain (rest looked up from reference TRBV5-1 and TRBJ1-1): KAGVTQTPRYLIKTRGQQVTLSCSPISGHRSVSWYQQTPGQGLQFLFEYFSETQRNKGNFPGRFSGRQFSNSRSEMNVSTLELGDSALYLCASSSGGVSTEAFFGQGTRLTVV.